This is a list of T cell receptor beta chains from one sample in a study of blood T cell repertoires in COVID-19. Assay: immunoSEQ multiplex PCR; the TCRdb copy retains only in-frame clones and omits some. The table shows fewer than 350,000 clones, with about 88% occurring only once. The sequencing sample was made of PBMCs or T cells enriched from blood (not recorded which). These receptors originate from a woman aged 40 to 50 who had recovered from COVID-19. The CDR3 runs from the conserved cysteine through the conserved F or W. Fields, in order: J gene, D gene, clone size, V gene, CDR3 DNA, CDR3 protein. A D gene is named only where the DNA matches it firmly. A clone size is listed for some rows: how often the clone was seen (once, few, many), or a class if it is expanded.

j_call: TRBJ1-4; d_call: .; clone_size: .; v_call: TRBV14; cdr3_nt: TGTGCCAGCAGCCAAGAAGGGGGAAAACTGTTTTTT; cdr3_aa: CASSQEGGKLFF
j_call: TRBJ2-3; d_call: .; clone_size: .; v_call: TRBV9; cdr3_nt: TGTGCCAGCAGCGTAGCGAGGGTCCCCCCCACAGATACGCAGTATTTT; cdr3_aa: CASSVARVPPTDTQYF
j_call: TRBJ1-3; d_call: TRBD1; clone_size: .; v_call: TRBV27; cdr3_nt: TGTGCCAGCAGTTTATCCCTCGACAGGGGAAGCTCTGGAAACACCATATATTTT; cdr3_aa: CASSLSLDRGSSGNTIYF
j_call: TRBJ1-2; d_call: .; clone_size: .; v_call: TRBV12-3/TRBV12-4; cdr3_nt: TGTGCCAGCAGTCCCGCGGGGGGTAGAGGCTACACCTTC; cdr3_aa: CASSPAGGRGYTF
j_call: TRBJ2-2; d_call: .; clone_size: .; v_call: TRBV7-9; cdr3_nt: TGTGCCAGCAGCTCCAGGGGGGACAACACCGGGGAGCTGTTTTTT; cdr3_aa: CASSSRGDNTGELFF
j_call: TRBJ2-1; d_call: TRBD2; clone_size: .; v_call: TRBV19; cdr3_nt: TGTGCCAGTATCCCACGGGCAGCGGGATCCTACAATGAGCAGTTCTTC; cdr3_aa: CASIPRAAGSYNEQFF
j_call: TRBJ2-1; d_call: .; clone_size: .; v_call: TRBV18; cdr3_nt: TGTGCCAGCTCACCAGGCCTAGCGTCCTGGGGTGAGCAGTTCTTC; cdr3_aa: CASSPGLASWGEQFF
j_call: TRBJ2-2; d_call: TRBD2; clone_size: .; v_call: TRBV4-1; cdr3_nt: TGCGCCAGCAGCCGCACTAGCGCGGGTAACACCGGGGAGCTGTTTTTT; cdr3_aa: CASSRTSAGNTGELFF
j_call: TRBJ1-1; d_call: .; clone_size: once; v_call: TRBV28; cdr3_nt: TGTGCCAGCAGTACCGGGGGGCGGGTTGAAGCTTTCTTT; cdr3_aa: CASSTGGRVEAFF
j_call: TRBJ2-3; d_call: .; clone_size: .; v_call: TRBV5-8; cdr3_nt: TGTGCCAGCAGCTTGAAGGAGGCCCTACCAGATACGCAGTATTTT; cdr3_aa: CASSLKEALPDTQYF
j_call: TRBJ2-2; d_call: .; clone_size: .; v_call: TRBV7-2; cdr3_nt: TGTGCCAGCAGCCTCCGGACAGCGAACACCGGGGAGCTGTTTTTT; cdr3_aa: CASSLRTANTGELFF
j_call: TRBJ2-5; d_call: TRBD1; clone_size: .; v_call: TRBV30; cdr3_nt: TGTGCCTGGAAGACAGGGCCTATTCAAGAGACCCAGTACTTC; cdr3_aa: CAWKTGPIQETQYF
j_call: TRBJ2-7; d_call: TRBD2; clone_size: .; v_call: TRBV7-8; cdr3_nt: TGTGCCAGCAGCTACCCCACTAGCGACAACTCCTACGAGCAGTACTTC; cdr3_aa: CASSYPTSDNSYEQYF
j_call: TRBJ2-3; d_call: TRBD2; clone_size: .; v_call: TRBV18; cdr3_nt: TGTGCCAGCTCTTGGCTAGCGGGAGATCCGGGAGATACGCAGTATTTT; cdr3_aa: CASSWLAGDPGDTQYF
j_call: TRBJ2-7; d_call: .; clone_size: .; v_call: TRBV7-8; cdr3_nt: TGTGCCAGCAGCTACGCGGGACAGAACTACGAGCAGTACTTC; cdr3_aa: CASSYAGQNYEQYF